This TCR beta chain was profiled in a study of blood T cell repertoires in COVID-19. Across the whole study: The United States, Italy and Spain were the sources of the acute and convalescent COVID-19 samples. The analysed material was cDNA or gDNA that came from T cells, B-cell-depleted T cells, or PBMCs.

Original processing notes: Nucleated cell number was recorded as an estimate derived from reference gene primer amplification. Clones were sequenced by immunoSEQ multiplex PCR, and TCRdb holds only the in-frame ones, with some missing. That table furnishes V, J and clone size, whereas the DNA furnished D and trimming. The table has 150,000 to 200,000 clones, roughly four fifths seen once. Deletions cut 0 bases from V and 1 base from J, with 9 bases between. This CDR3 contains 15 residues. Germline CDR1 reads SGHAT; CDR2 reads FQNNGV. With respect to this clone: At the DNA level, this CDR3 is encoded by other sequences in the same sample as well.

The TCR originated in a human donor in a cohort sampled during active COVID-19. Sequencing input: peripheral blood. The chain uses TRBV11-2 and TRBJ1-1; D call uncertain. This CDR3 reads CASSLDPGPNTEAFF. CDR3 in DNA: TGTGCCAGCAGCTTAGACCCAGGTCCGAACACTGAAGCTTTCTTT.